This entry concerns a single TCR beta chain. Its antigen remains unknown. These data originate in a study of radiotherapy plus CTLA-4 blockade in lung cancer. Notes on the study in general: According to reports, early shifts in blood T cell clones, alongside interferon-beta, forecast response most accurately.

This table comes from immunoSEQ multiplex PCR, and its TCRdb copy is limited to in-frame clones, with some not included. Among around 20,000 clones listed, roughly 82% were seen once. Germline CDR1 reads MGHRA; CDR2 reads YSYEKL. This CDR3 contains 15 residues. V was pared by 2 bases and J by 0 bases, with 3 bases of the junction left unmatched. This TCR was recovered from a human donor with non-small cell lung cancer whose response to radiotherapy plus ipilimumab could not be evaluated. The sequenced sample was peripheral blood, obtained from a patient treated with radiotherapy plus ipilimumab. The chain has TRBV4-1 and TRBJ1-1, with 7 bases identical to TRBD1. The CDR3 region has the DNA TGCGCCAGCAGCCAAACGACAGGGCTGAACACTGAAGCTTTCTTT. This codes for CASSQTTGLNTEAFF.